This T cell receptor (beta chain) was found in a study of cytomegalovirus exposure and HLA in healthy donors. As regards this clone: What it binds is not known.

Trimming at V came to 4 bases and at J to 3 bases, leaving 9 bases not matched to a gene. CDR1 is SGHTS, CDR2 YDEGEE, per germline. CDR3 size: 16 residues. The primer mix had 60 Vbeta and 13 Jbeta primers. Here immunoSEQ multiplex PCR was the method, and the copy in TCRdb shows in-frame clones only, minus some. The table records 200,000 to 250,000 clones, around 85% of them present only once. Study-level findings and limits: Overall, approximately 150 TCR beta chains were annotated as cytomegalovirus-associated. The Asian-associated ancestry cluster reportedly had fewer N-insertions than the 666-donor mean in a later analysis. According to an earlier analysis, most TCR beta V segments yielded productive rearrangements about 87% or about 30% of the time. The authors confirmed in vitro that a few CMV-associated chains were specific for CMV antigens.

This TCR came from a human donor in good health. Source material: PBMCs. V gene TRBV5-8 combines with J gene TRBJ1-1; 10 positions match TRBD1. CDR3 DNA: TGTGCCAGCAGCATACCGGGACAGGGGTCTTACACTGAAGCTTTCTTT. It codes for CASSIPGQGSYTEAFF. The full variable domain, with the rest looked up from reference TRBV5-8 and TRBJ1-1, is EAGVTQSPTHLIKTRGQQATLRCSPISGHTSVYWYQQALGLGLQFLLWYDEGEERNRGNFPPRFSGRQFPNYSSELNVNALELEDSALYLCASSIPGQGSYTEAFFGQGTRLTVV.